The 32 T cell receptor beta chains below all came from one sample that was sequenced in a study of graft-versus-host responses after intestinal transplantation. Their recognized antigens are unknown. The table came from immunoSEQ multiplex PCR; TCRdb's copy has only in-frame clones and leaves some out. Of about 82,000 clones listed, roughly 90% are singletons. The source was unstimulated CD4+ T cells sorted from spleen or lymph node cells, collected before transplant. These receptors were obtained from a human donor who was the organ donor for an intestinal transplant.

The rearrangement joins TRBV28 to TRBJ1-2; D remains unclear. CDR1 MDHEN and CDR2 SYDVKM come from the germline V gene. The CDR3 loop spans 12 amino acids. Deletions cut 5 bases from V and 1 base from J, with 5 bases between. The CDR3 is CASSRLNYGYTF. CDR3 sequence (DNA): TGTGCCAGCAGTCGACTTAACTATGGCTACACCTTC.

The V call is TRBV19, the J call TRBJ1-5; 7 bases line up with TRBD1. Germline V gene sequence: CDR1 LNHDA, CDR2 SQIVND (reference sequence). This CDR3 contains 15 residues. V lost 4 bases and J lost 1; bases outside the gene matches: 4. As DNA, the CDR3 is TGTGCCAGTAGTACGGCAGGGGGGAGCAATCAGCCCCAGCATTTT. Its translation: CASSTAGGSNQPQHF.

The chain is built from TRBV2 and TRBJ2-3, with TRBD1 matching 8 bases. The germline CDR1 and CDR2 sequences are SNHLY and FYNNEI. The CDR3 spans 15 residues. V was clipped by 2 bases and J by 5 bases; unmatched bases: 6. CDR3 nucleotides: TGTGCCAGCAGTGAATACAGGGGGGCAGGAGATACGCAGTATTTT. Its translation: CASSEYRGAGDTQYF.

This chain joins TRBV9 and TRBJ2-1; TRBD2 aligns across 7 bases. Trimming took 0 bases from V and 3 from J; bases not matched to a gene: 3. The CDR3 sequence is 15 residues long. Germline V gene data show CDR1 as SGDLS and CDR2 as YYNGEE. The CDR3 DNA reads TGTGCCAGCAGCGTAGCATGGGGGGGCTACAATGAGCAGTTCTTC. This sequence encodes CASSVAWGGYNEQFF.

This clone has a handful of counts. The chain joins TRBV30 to TRBJ2-7; 9 bases match TRBD1. Germline-derived CDR1 and CDR2 are GTSNPN and SVGIG (reference sequence). Losses at the gene ends were 6 bases for V and 2 bases for J; bases not matched to a gene: 8. The CDR3 is 14 amino acids. The CDR3: CACIRRTGAYEQYF. The CDR3, as DNA: TGTGCCTGTATCAGAAGGACAGGGGCCTACGAGCAGTACTTC. The complete variable domain, with remaining parts taken from reference TRBV30 and TRBJ2-7, reads SQTIHQWPATLVQPVGSPLSLECTVEGTSNPNLYWYRQAAGRGLQLLFYSVGIGQISSEVPQNLSASRPQDRQFILSSKKLLLSDSGFYLCACIRRTGAYEQYFGPGTRLTVT.

The chain links TRBV9 to TRBJ1-4; possible D gene TRBD1, 5 bases. V shed 3 bases and J shed 4 bases, with 7 bases lying between them. Germline assignment: CDR1 SGDLS and CDR2 YYNGEE. The CDR3 length is 13 residues. The CDR3 loop reads CASSGQGNEKLFF. The CDR3 coding sequence is TGTGCCAGCAGCGGCCAGGGTAATGAAAAACTGTTTTTT.

This chain joins TRBV5-1 and TRBJ2-5; a weak D match, TRBD2 (6 bases). The CDR3 is 13 amino acids. The V end was cut by 0 bases, the J end by 3 bases, with 6 bases between. CDR1 SGHRS and CDR2 YFSETQ come from the germline V gene. The CDR3 DNA reads TGCGCCAGCAGCTTGGGGGGGGAAGAGACCCAGTACTTC. Protein product: CASSLGGEETQYF.

The V gene is TRBV30, the J gene TRBJ2-5; 12 nucleotides align to TRBD2. V was pared by 2 bases and J by 0 bases, with 4 bases of the junction left unmatched. The germline V gene has CDR1 GTSNPN and CDR2 SVGIG (reference sequence). This CDR3 contains 16 residues. CDR3 nucleotides: TGTGCCTGGAGTTTTACTAGCGGGAGGAACCAAGAGACCCAGTACTTC. Its protein product is CAWSFTSGRNQETQYF.

This clone was counted once. The V and J genes are TRBV15 and TRBJ1-4; tentative D call: TRBD1 (6 bases). The CDR3 length is 15 residues. Germline V CDR1 and CDR2: LNHNV, YYDKDF (reference sequence). V was cut by 0 bases and J by 6 bases, with 11 bases left in between. CDR3 sequence (DNA): TGTGCCACCAGCAGAGATCAGGGGCCGGATGAAAAACTGTTTTTT. It yields the protein CATSRDQGPDEKLFF.

The chain links TRBV4-2 to TRBJ2-3; D is unresolved. This CDR3 has 15 amino acids. Germline V gene data show CDR1 as LGHNA and CDR2 as YNFKEQ. V lost 1 base and J lost 2, with 10 bases in between. This chain's CDR3 is CASSQVLVTTDTQYF. CDR3 nucleotides: TGTGCCAGCAGCCAAGTGCTAGTAACCACAGATACGCAGTATTTT.

The rearrangement joins TRBV6-5 to TRBJ1-2; TRBD1 aligns across 10 bases. CDR3 length: 13 amino acids. Trimming cost V 5 bases and J 6 bases; bases outside gene matches: 3. CDR1 and CDR2 (germline): MNHEY, SVGAGI. CDR3 in DNA: TGTGCCAGCAGTCGGGGGACAGGGGATGGCTACACCTTC. Its protein is CASSRGTGDGYTF.

The J gene is TRBJ2-5, the V gene TRBV6-1, with D perhaps TRBD1 (5 bases). The CDR3 length is 12 residues. Trimming removed 6 bases from V and 6 bases from J, with 11 bases in between. The V gene's germline CDR1 is MNHNS and CDR2 SASEGT. The CDR3 sequence is CASRGQVKTQYF. CDR3 bases: TGTGCCAGCAGGGGGCAGGTGAAGACCCAGTACTTC.

The chain uses TRBV6-6 and TRBJ1-2, with TRBD1 identical over 7 bases. V shed 0 bases and J 1 base; nucleotides not matched to a gene: 5. The CDR3 has 16 residues. Germline V CDR1 and CDR2: MNHNY, SVGAGI (reference sequence). The CDR3: CASSYSRGRFNYGYTF. The CDR3, as DNA: TGTGCCAGCAGTTACTCCAGGGGGAGGTTTAACTATGGCTACACCTTC.

J is TRBJ2-2 and V is TRBV5-1; D is undetermined. Trimming removed 2 bases from V and 6 bases from J, with 17 bases in between. CDR1 SGHRS and CDR2 YFSETQ come from the germline V gene. This CDR3 comprises 16 residues. The CDR3: CASSFNGLRYAGELFF. The CDR3 DNA follows: TGCGCCAGCAGCTTTAATGGCCTCCGATATGCCGGGGAGCTGTTTTTT.

Here the CDR3 DNA reads TGTGCCAGCAGCCAAGAGGCAGGGGGCGCAGGGGCCAACGTCCTGACTTTC. Its protein product is CASSQEAGGAGANVLTF. The chain combines TRBV4-2 with TRBJ2-6; 8 positions match TRBD1. Per germline, CDR1 LGHNA and CDR2 YNFKEQ. V lost 0 bases and J lost 4; bases outside the gene matches: 5. The CDR3 has 17 residues.

V usage is TRBV12-5 and J usage is TRBJ1-3, with a tentative D call TRBD1 (6 bases). Germline assignment: CDR1 LGHNT and CDR2 FRNRAP. V lost 1 base and J lost 3, with 10 bases in between. The CDR3 has 15 residues. CDR3 sequence reads: CASGLGTAIGNTIYF. The CDR3 region has the DNA TGTGCTAGTGGTTTGGGGACAGCCATTGGAAACACCATATATTTT. The full variable domain, its missing parts supplied by reference TRBV12-5 and TRBJ1-3, is DARVTQTPRHKVTEMGQEVTMRCQPILGHNTVFWYRQTMMQGLELLAYFRNRAPLDDSGMPKDRFSAEMPDATLATLKIQPSEPRDSAVYFCASGLGTAIGNTIYFGEGSWLTVV.

The chain uses TRBV5-6 and TRBJ2-5, with a weak D call TRBD1 (5 bases). This CDR3 has 12 amino acids. V lost 0 bases to trimming and J lost 5 bases, with 5 bases between them. Germline V lookup: CDR1 SGHDT, CDR2 YYEEEE. The CDR3, as DNA: TGTGCCAGCAGCTTGGACAGGGAGACCCAGTACTTC. It encodes CASSLDRETQYF.

The chain carries TRBV19 and TRBJ2-1; maybe TRBD2 (7 bases). V was cut by 5 bases and J by 7 bases, with 18 bases left in between. This CDR3 is 15 amino acids long. The germline CDR1 and CDR2 sequences are LNHDA and SQIVND (reference sequence). In nucleotides, the CDR3 is TGTGCCAGTAGTGCTCGGGGGGCCCTTGAGAATGAGCAGTTCTTC. Translation: CASSARGALENEQFF.

The gene calls are TRBV5-4 and TRBJ2-5; tentative D call: TRBD2 (6 bases). Germline values: CDR1 SGHNT, CDR2 YYREEE (reference sequence). The CDR3 is made up of 14 amino acids. V lost 0 bases, J lost 4 bases, and 10 bases lay in between. The CDR3 DNA sequence: TGTGCCAGCAGCTTGGGGCAGGGAGGAGAGACCCAGTACTTC. Its translation: CASSLGQGGETQYF. Filled out from reference TRBV5-4 and TRBJ2-5, the complete variable domain reads ETGVTQSPTHLIKTRGQQVTLRCSSQSGHNTVSWYQQALGQGPQFIFQYYREEENGRGNFPPRFSGLQFPNYSSELNVNALELDDSALYLCASSLGQGGETQYFGPGTRLLVL.

V is TRBV6-5 and J is TRBJ2-1; 10 bases align to TRBD2. V trimming: 6 bases; J trimming: 6 bases; junction bases outside the gene matches: 8. Germline CDR1 is MNHEY and CDR2 is SVGAGI. The CDR3 is 15 amino acids. CDR3 loop: CASRQERLAGNEQFF. The CDR3 region has the DNA TGTGCCAGCAGACAGGAACGACTAGCGGGCAATGAGCAGTTCTTC.

The chain recombines TRBV7-6 with TRBJ2-3; 9 bases agree with TRBD2. Germline values: CDR1 SGHVS, CDR2 FNYEAQ. There are 15 residues in the CDR3. V was clipped by 2 bases and J by 2 bases; unmatched bases: 2. DNA of the CDR3: TGTGCCAGCAGCTTATCTAGCGGGGACACAGATACGCAGTATTTT. The encoded protein is CASSLSSGDTDTQYF.

This clone was detected only once. The chain couples TRBV5-1 to TRBJ2-7; perhaps TRBD1 as D (6 bases). In germline, CDR1 is SGHRS, CDR2 YFSETQ. This CDR3 has 15 amino acids. Trimming stripped 1 base from V and 0 bases from J, with 11 bases between. CDR3 sequence (DNA): TGCGCCAGCAGCTTGACAGGGCTCTTCTCCTACGAGCAGTACTTC. As protein: CASSLTGLFSYEQYF.

V and J are TRBV19 and TRBJ2-7, with D possibly being TRBD1 (6 bases). The length of the CDR3 is 14 residues. The germline V gene has CDR1 LNHDA and CDR2 SQIVND (reference sequence). The V end lost 8 bases, the J end lost 0 bases, and 14 bases lay between the germline ends. The CDR3, as DNA: TGTGCCAGTGGAAAACAGGGCAGCTCCTACGAGCAGTACTTC. It specifies CASGKQGSSYEQYF. Looking up the rest from reference TRBV19 and TRBJ2-7 gives the full variable domain: DGGITQSPKYLFRKEGQNVTLSCEQNLNHDAMYWYRQDPGQGLRLIYYSQIVNDFQKGDIAEGYSVSREKKESFPLTVTSAQKNPTAFYLCASGKQGSSYEQYFGPGTRLTVT.

The chain combines TRBV9 with TRBJ2-3, with D perhaps matching TRBD1 (6 bases). Trimming pared 2 bases from V and 5 bases from J, leaving 15 bases between. Germline CDR1 SGDLS, CDR2 YYNGEE. The CDR3 sequence is 15 residues long. CDR3 region: CASSVNPTGLDTQYF. The DNA of the CDR3 is TGTGCCAGCAGCGTCAACCCCACAGGGCTAGATACGCAGTATTTT.

V usage is TRBV6-5 and J usage is TRBJ2-7; a weak D match, TRBD1 (6 bases). Trimming took 7 bases from V and 4 from J, leaving 17 bases between them. In germline, CDR1 is MNHEY, CDR2 SVGAGI. This CDR3 spans 14 amino acids. CDR3 in DNA: TGTGCCAGCATTAGGACAGTGGCAGGGTACGAGCAGTACTTC. Amino acid sequence: CASIRTVAGYEQYF.

This clone turned up a few times. This chain links TRBV7-8 with TRBJ1-1; D might be TRBD1 (6 bases). The CDR3 has 15 amino acids. Germline V gives CDR1 SGHVS, CDR2 FQNEAQ. The V end lost 1 base, the J end lost 0 bases, and 9 bases lay between the germline ends. The chain's CDR3 is CASSLEGDVNTEAFF. The CDR3 region has the DNA TGTGCCAGCAGCTTAGAGGGGGACGTGAACACTGAAGCTTTCTTT.

The rearrangement uses TRBV21-1 and TRBJ1-1. TRBV21-1 is a pseudogene. This CDR3 has 13 amino acids. CDR3 in amino acids: CASSKTEDTEAFF. DNA for the CDR3: TGTGCCAGCAGCAAGACCGAGGACACTGAAGCTTTCTTT.

The rearrangement joins TRBV6-6 to TRBJ2-7, with 10 nucleotides matching TRBD1. This CDR3 has 15 amino acids. V gave up 5 bases and J gave up 2 bases; unmatched junction bases: 6. Germline V gives CDR1 MNHNY, CDR2 SVGAGI (reference sequence). CDR3 loop: CASSKTGQGTYEQYF. In nucleotides, the CDR3 is TGTGCCAGCAGTAAGACGGGACAGGGGACCTACGAGCAGTACTTC.

The gene calls are TRBV7-9 and TRBJ1-4; D gene uncertain. Germline V lookup: CDR1 SEHNR, CDR2 FQNEAQ (reference sequence). V lost 3 bases and J 8 bases, leaving 13 bases between the germline ends. CDR3 length: 14 residues. The CDR3 DNA reads as TGTGCCAGCAGCTTCGCCTTAGGAGGGGAAAAACTGTTTTTT. Amino acid sequence: CASSFALGGEKLFF.

The rearrangement links TRBV19 to TRBJ1-2; the match to TRBD1 covers 9 bases. The CDR3 consists of 13 residues. The V and J ends lost 6 bases and 6 bases, in that order; junction bases with no gene match: 5. Germline values: CDR1 LNHDA, CDR2 SQIVND (reference sequence). CDR3 coding DNA: TGTGCCAGTAGAACCGGGACAGGGCATGGCTACACCTTC. Amino acids: CASRTGTGHGYTF.

The V and J genes are TRBV27 and TRBJ2-2; perhaps TRBD1 as D (6 bases). V was shortened by 3 bases and J by 1 base, with 12 bases between the two germline ends. The CDR3 consists of 16 residues. Per the germline V gene, CDR1 is MNHEY and CDR2 is SMNVEV (reference sequence). The CDR3 loop reads CASSLWGLKNTGELFF. The CDR3 DNA follows: TGTGCCAGCAGTTTGTGGGGGCTAAAGAACACCGGGGAGCTGTTTTTT.

The chain combines TRBV7-3 with TRBJ1-1, with D maybe TRBD1 (5 bases). From germline, CDR1 is SGHTA and CDR2 FQGTGA. The length of the CDR3 is 16 residues. Trimming took 5 bases from V and 0 from J, leaving 16 bases between them. In DNA, the CDR3 is TGTGCCAGCAGCCCAACAGGCGTGGTGGTGAACACTGAAGCTTTCTTT. Protein: CASSPTGVVVNTEAFF.